The TCR beta chain under discussion was sequenced for a study of T cell responses to AZD1222 COVID-19 vaccine. This table comes from immunoSEQ multiplex PCR, and its TCRdb copy is limited to in-frame clones, with some not included. The repertoire holds some 130,000 clones, with about 90% as singletons. Trimming left V 0 bases short and J 1 base short, with 15 bases between. The CDR3 is 17 residues long. Germline V gives CDR1 MGHRA, CDR2 YSYEKL. The chain uses TRBV4-1 and TRBJ1-1; D gene unclear. The clonotype was recovered from an adult in good health. This material consisted of peripheral blood, taken on day 0 of AZD1222 vaccination. The CDR3 is CASSQDRSRHTNTEAFF. CDR3 nucleotide sequence: TGCGCCAGCAGCCAAGATCGGAGTAGGCACACGAACACTGAAGCTTTCTTT.